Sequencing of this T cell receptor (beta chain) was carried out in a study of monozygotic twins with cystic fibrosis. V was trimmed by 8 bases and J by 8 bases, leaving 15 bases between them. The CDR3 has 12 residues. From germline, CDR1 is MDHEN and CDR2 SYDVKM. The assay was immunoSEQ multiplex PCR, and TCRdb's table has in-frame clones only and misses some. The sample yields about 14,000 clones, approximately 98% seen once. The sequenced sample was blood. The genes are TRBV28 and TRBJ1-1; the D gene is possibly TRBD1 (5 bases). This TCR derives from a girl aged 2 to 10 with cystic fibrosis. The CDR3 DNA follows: TGTGCCAGCGCTAGGGGTCTGGAAGAAGCTTTCTTT. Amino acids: CASARGLEEAFF.